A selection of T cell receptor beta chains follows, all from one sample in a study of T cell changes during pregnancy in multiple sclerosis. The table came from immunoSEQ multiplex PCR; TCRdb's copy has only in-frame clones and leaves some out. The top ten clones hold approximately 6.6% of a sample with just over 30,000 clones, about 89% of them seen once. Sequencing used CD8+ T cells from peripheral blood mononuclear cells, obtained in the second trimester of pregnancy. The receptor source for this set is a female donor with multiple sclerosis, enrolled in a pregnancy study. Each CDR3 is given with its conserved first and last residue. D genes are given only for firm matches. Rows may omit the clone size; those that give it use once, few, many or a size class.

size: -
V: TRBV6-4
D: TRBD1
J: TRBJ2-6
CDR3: CATGQGGSGANVLTF
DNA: TGTGCCACCGGACAGGGGGGGTCTGGGGCCAACGTCCTGACTTTC

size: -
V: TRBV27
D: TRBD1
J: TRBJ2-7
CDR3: CASSKGQRTYEQYF
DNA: TGTGCCAGCAGCAAGGGACAGAGGACCTACGAGCAGTACTTC

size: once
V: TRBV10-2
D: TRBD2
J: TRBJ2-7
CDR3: CASSYGLDYEQYF
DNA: TGCGCCAGCAGCTACGGACTAGATTACGAGCAGTACTTC

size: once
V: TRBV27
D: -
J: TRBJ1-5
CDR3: CASSLSKGLISPQHF
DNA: TGTGCCAGCAGTTTATCGAAGGGGCTAATCAGTCCCCAGCATTTT

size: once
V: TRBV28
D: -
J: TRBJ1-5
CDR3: CASSFSGSNQPQHF
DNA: TGTGCCAGCAGTTTTTCAGGGAGCAATCAGCCCCAGCATTTT

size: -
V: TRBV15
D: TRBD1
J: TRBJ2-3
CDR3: CATSRGTTQGIISTDTQYF
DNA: TGTGCCACCAGCAGAGGGACGACACAGGGGATAATCAGCACAGATACGCAGTATTTT

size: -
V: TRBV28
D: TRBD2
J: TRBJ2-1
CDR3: CASSLSSGKVTDEQFF
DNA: TGTGCCAGCAGTTTATCTAGCGGGAAGGTAACGGATGAGCAGTTCTTC

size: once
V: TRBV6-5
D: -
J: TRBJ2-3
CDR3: CASSYLVTDTQYF
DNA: TGTGCCAGCAGTTACCTAGTCACAGATACGCAGTATTTT

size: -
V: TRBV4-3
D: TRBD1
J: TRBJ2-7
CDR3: CASSQSPGQGADEQYF
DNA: TGCGCCAGCAGCCAATCCCCGGGGCAGGGGGCTGACGAGCAGTACTTC

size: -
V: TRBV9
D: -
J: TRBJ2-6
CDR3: CASSVVAAAGANVLTF
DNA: TGTGCCAGCAGCGTAGTCGCGGCAGCCGGGGCCAACGTCCTGACTTTC

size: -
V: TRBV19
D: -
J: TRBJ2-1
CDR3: CASSRLRGQSSYNEQFF
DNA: TGTGCCAGTAGTAGACTCAGGGGTCAGAGCTCCTACAATGAGCAGTTCTTC

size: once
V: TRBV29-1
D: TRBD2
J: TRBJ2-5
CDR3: CSVRGGESTQYF
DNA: TGCAGCGTTCGGGGGGGTGAAAGTACCCAGTACTTC

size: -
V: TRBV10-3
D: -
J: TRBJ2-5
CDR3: CAISFSLEGGKETQYF
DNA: TGTGCCATCAGCTTTTCCTTGGAAGGAGGGAAAGAGACCCAGTACTTC

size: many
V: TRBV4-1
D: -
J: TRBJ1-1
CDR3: CASSRGFGSTEAFF
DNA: TGCGCCAGCAGCCGGGGATTTGGGAGCACTGAAGCTTTCTTT

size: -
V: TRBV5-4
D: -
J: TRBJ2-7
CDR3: CASSLGGEQYF
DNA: TGTGCCAGCAGCTTAGGAGGAGAGCAGTACTTC

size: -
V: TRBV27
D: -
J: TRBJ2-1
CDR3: CASSLAGYPNSRAFSNEQFF
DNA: TGTGCCAGCAGTTTAGCAGGGTACCCGAATTCCAGGGCGTTTAGCAATGAGCAGTTCTTC

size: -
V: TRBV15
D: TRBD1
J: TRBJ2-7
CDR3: CATSRIPSTGPAYEQYF
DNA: TGTGCCACCAGCAGAATTCCATCGACAGGGCCAGCCTACGAGCAGTACTTC

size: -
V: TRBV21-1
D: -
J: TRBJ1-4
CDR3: CASSKWGRGLTRNEKLFF
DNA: TGTGCCAGCAGCAAATGGGGCAGGGGGTTGACCCGCAATGAAAAACTGTTTTTT

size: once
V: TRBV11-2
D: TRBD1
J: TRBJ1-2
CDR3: CASSHAPGQDYLANYGYTF
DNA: TGTGCCAGCAGCCACGCTCCAGGACAGGACTACTTAGCTAACTATGGCTACACCTTC

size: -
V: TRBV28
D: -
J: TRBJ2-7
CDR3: CASSLYRVNGEQYF
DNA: TGTGCCAGCAGTTTATACAGGGTTAACGGCGAGCAGTACTTC

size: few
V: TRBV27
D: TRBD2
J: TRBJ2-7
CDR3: CASSLSTASGSYEQYF
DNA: TGTGCCAGCAGTTTATCGACGGCTAGCGGGAGTTACGAGCAGTACTTC

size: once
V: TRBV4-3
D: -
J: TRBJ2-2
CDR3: CASSQDRGAGTGELFF
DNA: TGCGCCAGCAGCCAAGACCGGGGGGCGGGCACCGGGGAGCTGTTTTTT

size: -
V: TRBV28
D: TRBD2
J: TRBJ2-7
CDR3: CASSFGTSGSEQYF
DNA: TGTGCCAGCAGTTTCGGGACTAGCGGGAGTGAGCAGTACTTC

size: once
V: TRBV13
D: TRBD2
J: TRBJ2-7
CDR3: CASSSSGNPYEQYF
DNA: TGTGCCAGCAGCTCCAGCGGGAACCCCTACGAGCAGTACTTC

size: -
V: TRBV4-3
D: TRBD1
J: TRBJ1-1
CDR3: CASSQDRGDTEAFF
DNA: TGCGCCAGCAGCCAGGACAGGGGAGACACTGAAGCTTTCTTT

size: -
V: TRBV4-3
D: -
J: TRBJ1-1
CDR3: CASSQDRRGGTEAFF
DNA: TGCGCCAGCAGCCAAGATAGGCGGGGTGGCACTGAAGCTTTCTTT

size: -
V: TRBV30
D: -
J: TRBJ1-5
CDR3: CAWSFTALYSNQPQHF
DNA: TGTGCCTGGAGTTTTACAGCCTTATATAGCAATCAGCCCCAGCATTTT

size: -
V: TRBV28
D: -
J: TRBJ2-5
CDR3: CASSLSRENQETQYF
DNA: TGTGCCAGCAGTTTATCACGGGAAAACCAAGAGACCCAGTACTTC

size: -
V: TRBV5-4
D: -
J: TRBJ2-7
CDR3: CASGDGGTHEQYF
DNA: TGTGCCAGCGGCGACGGTGGGACTCACGAGCAGTACTTC

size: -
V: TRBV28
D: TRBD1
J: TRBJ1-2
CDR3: CASSFDAWRQGFGYTF
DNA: TGTGCCAGCAGTTTTGACGCCTGGAGACAGGGGTTTGGCTACACCTTC

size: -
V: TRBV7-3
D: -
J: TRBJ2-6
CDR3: CASSPQGGGANVLTF
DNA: TGTGCCAGCAGTCCACAGGGCGGTGGGGCCAACGTCCTGACTTTC

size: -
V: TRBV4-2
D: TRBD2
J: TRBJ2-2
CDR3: CASSQAAGLIAGGGTGELFF
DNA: TGTGCCAGCAGCCAAGCGGCGGGGCTGATAGCGGGAGGAGGGACCGGGGAGCTGTTTTTT

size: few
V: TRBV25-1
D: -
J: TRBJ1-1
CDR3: CASSVSRYTEAFF
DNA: TGTGCCAGCAGTGTCAGTCGCTACACTGAAGCTTTCTTT

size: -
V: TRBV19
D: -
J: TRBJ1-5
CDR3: CASSIEWTENQPQHF
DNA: TGTGCCAGTAGTATAGAGTGGACAGAGAATCAGCCCCAGCATTTT

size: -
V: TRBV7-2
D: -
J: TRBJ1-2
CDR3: CASSLNYGYTF
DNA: TGTGCCAGCAGCCTAAACTATGGCTACACCTTC

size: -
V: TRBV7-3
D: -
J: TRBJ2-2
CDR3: CASSSVDTGELFF
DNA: TGTGCCAGCAGCTCCGTAGACACCGGGGAGCTGTTTTTT

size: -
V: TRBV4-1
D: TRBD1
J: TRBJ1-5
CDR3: CASSQVTGGDQPQHF
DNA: TGCGCCAGCAGCCAAGTCACAGGGGGGGATCAGCCCCAGCATTTT

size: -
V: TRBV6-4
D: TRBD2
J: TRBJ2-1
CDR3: CASSEGAGGDNEQFF
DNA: TGTGCCAGCAGTGAAGGGGCGGGAGGTGACAATGAGCAGTTCTTC

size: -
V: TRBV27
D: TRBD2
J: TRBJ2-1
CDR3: CASGTRVSEQFF
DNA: TGTGCCAGCGGGACTAGGGTCAGTGAGCAGTTCTTC

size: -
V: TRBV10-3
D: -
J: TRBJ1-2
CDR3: CAISESEVPYGYTF
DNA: TGTGCCATCAGTGAGTCTGAGGTGCCCTATGGCTACACCTTC

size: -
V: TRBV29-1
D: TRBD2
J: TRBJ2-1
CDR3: CSVEVGLAVYNEQFF
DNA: TGCAGCGTTGAAGTGGGACTAGCAGTTTACAATGAGCAGTTCTTC

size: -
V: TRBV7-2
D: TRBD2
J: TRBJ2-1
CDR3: CASSPGLAGYNEQFF
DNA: TGTGCCAGCAGCCCGGGACTAGCGGGCTACAATGAGCAGTTCTTC